The 12 T cell receptor beta chains below were found in one sample sequenced in a study of spatial heterogeneity in lung cancer. Time point noted: blood at routine non-recurrence follow-up after resection. TCRdb reanalysed the 5' RACE reads using MiXCR and keeps one entry per CDR3 protein. Of under 20,000 distinct CDR3 sequences in the sample, about 9% were seen once. The source was PBMCs, collected at follow-up. Receptors originate from a female donor with early-stage non-small cell lung cancer.

This clonotype appeared many times. V usage is TRBV30 and J usage is TRBJ2-3; 9 nucleotides agree with TRBD2. V shed 5 bases and J 9 bases; nucleotides not matched to a gene: 6. Germline V gives CDR1 GTSNPN, CDR2 SVGIG (reference sequence). The CDR3 length is 12 residues. The CDR3 DNA reads TGTGCCTGGGACAGCGGGGGGCCAACGCAGTATTTT. It is translated as CAWDSGGPTQYF.

This clonotype has ten or more counts. The J gene is TRBJ2-2, the V gene TRBV24-1; 8 nucleotides agree with TRBD1. V lost 7 bases to trimming and J lost 2 bases; unmatched junction nucleotides: 8. CDR1 KGHDR and CDR2 SFDVKD come from the germline V gene. The CDR3 consists of 16 residues. CDR3 loop: CATSSLDRVNTGELFF. The CDR3 DNA reads TGTGCCACCAGCTCCTTGGACAGGGTTAACACCGGGGAGCTGTTTTTT.

In this sample, this clonotype turned up many times. The V call is TRBV11-1, the J call TRBJ2-7, with 8 bases aligning to TRBD2. The CDR3 is 15 residues long. Germline V CDR1 and CDR2: SGHAT, FQDESV (reference sequence). The V gene end was trimmed by 4 bases and the J gene end by 5 bases; junction bases not matched to a gene: 10. The CDR3 region has the DNA TGTGCCAGCAGCTCCTCGGGGGGGCGCTGGAACGAGCAGTACTTC. This codes for CASSSSGGRWNEQYF.

This chain uses TRBV19 with TRBJ2-7, with 8 positions matching TRBD2. V lost 1 base, J lost 2 bases, and 1 base stayed unmatched. The CDR3 length is 14 residues. Germline CDR1 reads LNHDA; CDR2 reads SQIVND (reference sequence). This chain's CDR3 is CASSIVAGPYEQYF. DNA for the CDR3: TGTGCCAGTAGTATAGTAGCGGGGCCCTACGAGCAGTACTTC.

This chain links TRBV7-9 with TRBJ1-4; 8 bases match TRBD1. V was pared by 4 bases and J by 4 bases, with 2 bases of the junction left unmatched. The CDR3 covers 14 residues. Germline assignment: CDR1 SEHNR and CDR2 FQNEAQ (reference sequence). The CDR3 protein is CASSSGQVNEKLFF. CDR3 coding DNA: TGTGCCAGCAGCTCGGGACAGGTTAATGAAAAACTGTTTTTT. The variable domain in full, with the rest retrieved from reference TRBV7-9 and TRBJ1-4, is DTGVSQNPRHKITKRGQNVTFRCDPISEHNRLYWYRQTLGQGPEFLTYFQNEAQLEKSRLLSDRFSAERPKGSFSTLEIQRTEQGDSAMYLCASSSGQVNEKLFFGSGTQLSVL.

This clonotype has ten or more counts. J is TRBJ2-1 and V is TRBV7-9; D tentatively fits TRBD1 or TRBD2 (5 bases each). Trimming removed 5 bases at V and 8 bases at J, with 16 bases between. The germline CDR1 and CDR2 sequences are SEHNR and FQNEAQ (reference sequence). This CDR3 is 14 amino acids long. The CDR3 DNA reads as TGTGCCAGCAGCGGTAGAAGGGGTAGCGATGAGCAGTTCTTC. Translated: CASSGRRGSDEQFF. Based on the CDR3 plus reference TRBV7-9 and TRBJ2-1, the full variable domain is DTGVSQNPRHKITKRGQNVTFRCDPISEHNRLYWYRQTLGQGPEFLTYFQNEAQLEKSRLLSDRFSAERPKGSFSTLEIQRTEQGDSAMYLCASSGRRGSDEQFFGPGTRLTVL.

This clonotype has a count of ten or more. V is TRBV6-1 and J is TRBJ2-1; the match to TRBD2 covers 8 bases. Germline CDR1 MNHNS, CDR2 SASEGT. V dropped 10 bases and J dropped 1; count of bases not matched to a gene: 24. This CDR3 is built from 20 residues. The CDR3 region is CAIPPTQDPVSGTSYNEQFF. The CDR3, as DNA: TGTGCCATCCCCCCAACGCAGGACCCCGTTAGCGGGACGTCCTACAATGAGCAGTTCTTC.

This clonotype was seen ten or more times. The chain recombines TRBV6-5 with TRBJ2-3; TRBD2 aligns across 11 bases. There are 19 residues in the CDR3. Looked up from germline, CDR1 is MNHEY and CDR2 is SVGAGI. The trim removed 0 bases at V and 0 bases at J, leaving 8 bases unmatched. As DNA, the CDR3 is TGTGCCAGCAGTTACTCGCCCGGACTAGCGGGCTCTAGCACAGATACGCAGTATTTT. Amino acid sequence: CASSYSPGLAGSSTDTQYF.

This clonotype has a count of ten or more. The chain uses TRBV25-1 and TRBJ2-5; 7 bases fit TRBD1. Germline V gives CDR1 MGHDK, CDR2 SYGVNS. This CDR3 is built from 14 residues. V shed 6 bases and J 5 bases; nucleotides not matched to a gene: 9. CDR3 bases: TGTGCCAGCAGCGCCGGGACAGTCACCGAGACCCAGTACTTC. This encodes CASSAGTVTETQYF.

This clonotype was seen repeatedly, ten times or more. The chain recombines TRBV4-3 with TRBJ1-3; D is perhaps TRBD1 (5 bases). The V and J ends lost 0 bases and 0 bases respectively, with 9 bases between them. CDR3 length equals 16 residues. CDR1 is LGHNA and CDR2 is YSLEER in the germline V gene. The CDR3 reads CASSQDGGGSGNTIYF. The CDR3 DNA sequence: TGCGCCAGCAGCCAAGATGGCGGGGGCTCTGGAAACACCATATATTTT.

Ten or more counts support this clonotype. The chain employs TRBV27 and TRBJ1-5; maybe TRBD1 (5 bases). Germline lookup yields CDR1 MNHEY and CDR2 SMNVEV (reference sequence). V was clipped by 10 bases and J by 3 bases, with 13 bases between them. This CDR3 contains 13 residues. In DNA, the CDR3 is TGTGCCATTTCCGACAGATACAATCAGCCCCAGCATTTT. It encodes CAISDRYNQPQHF.

This rearrangement joins TRBV20-1 to TRBJ1-1, with D uncertain. The germline V gene has CDR1 DFQATT and CDR2 SNEGSKA (reference sequence). The CDR3 length is 14 residues. V was trimmed by 5 bases and J by 0 bases, leaving 13 bases between them. CDR3 in amino acids: CSAPPPGLNTEAFF. CDR3 nucleotide sequence: TGCAGTGCTCCTCCCCCAGGCCTGAACACTGAAGCTTTCTTT.